This TCR beta chain was captured by sequencing in a study of cytomegalovirus exposure and HLA in healthy donors (dated by TCRdb to 2017 to 2019). Study-wide context: In an earlier analysis of 587 of the donors, about 260 Gb of sequence data and 100 million or so unique TCR beta sequences from roughly 200 million T cells were reported. Approximately 300 gigabases of sequencing data and 91 million or so unique TCR sequences made up an early release that covered 640 HLA-typed donors. Among the approximately 400 genotyped donors, around 81% belonged to the genetic ancestry cluster associated with self-reported Caucasian donors. The study aimed to test whether signatures of past pathogen exposure could be identified by cataloging public T cell receptors. The T cell repertoires of 666 subjects were profiled by immunosequencing and related to cytomegalovirus serostatus. In addition to the first cohort of around 670 subjects, a separate validation cohort of 120 different subjects was used. To predict cytomegalovirus infection status, the study brought together high-throughput TCR immunosequencing, statistical association of individual TCRs with disease status, and machine learning. A later analysis re-examined previously published TCR beta repertoires from 600 to 700 donors and added high-resolution HLA genotyping to investigate patterns of TCR occurrence. Rather than drawing on any new phenotypic data, the later analysis identified candidate immune exposures from TCR beta sequences and the way those sequences occurred across donors. An earlier analysis of approximately 640 of the donors applied high-throughput TCR beta sequencing to assess whether each TCR beta V gene segment acted as functional or pseudogenic. Donor age, sex, ethnicity and CMV serostatus were compiled alongside the repertoire data. In a later genetic analysis, genome-wide SNP genotypes for about three fifths of the 666 donors were used, and that subset was treated as a discovery cohort. All discovery cohort repertoires had been generated using a single sequencing platform. HLA typing covered class I and class II loci at four-digit resolution. The number of donors typed differed by locus, with 629-630 for A, B, C, DRB1 and DQB1, around 500 for DQA1, approximately 580 for DPA1, and about 450 for DPB1. Four to six DR-DQ haplotypes were handled as single units for association and clustering, since linkage in the cohort was strong. Among around 400 genotyped donors of the cohort, an average of approximately 240,000 unique TCR beta nucleotide sequences was sequenced per donor, of which about 18% were non-productive.

In total, roughly 670 healthy bone marrow donors made up the cohort. At the time of sampling, every cohort member was nominally healthy, though immune exposures that went unrecorded were likely present. The donor tested CMV seronegative, placing the donor among the roughly 340 seronegative members of the cohort. Each donor provided a peripheral blood sample, and peripheral blood mononuclear cells were used for TCR beta sequencing. The Qiagen DNeasy Blood Extraction Kit was used to extract genomic DNA from the blood cell samples. Libraries came from the immunoSEQ multiplex PCR assay. The multiplex PCR relied on a mix of 60 forward primers for TCR Vbeta segments and 13 reverse primers for TCR Jbeta segments. A multiplex PCR assay on genomic DNA amplified the CDR3 region of rearranged TCR beta genes. The Illumina HiSeq System was used to sequence the amplified TCR beta libraries as 87-base-pair reads. Turning to the authors' computational methods: A later analysis tallied roughly 80 million unique TCR beta chains across the 666 repertoires, and about 10 million of those chains were shared by two or more donors. Raw reads were error-corrected and collapsed into unique sequences by a nearest-neighbor algorithm in which closely related sequences were merged to remove PCR and sequencing errors. CDR3 sequences were aligned to IMGT reference sequences to assign V, D and J gene segments. For a sequence to be retained, a match of at least six nucleotides to both a V gene segment and a J gene segment was required. Rearrangements were classified as productive when the CDR3 lacked stop codons and remained in frame with V and J, and all other rearrangements were classified as non-productive. Following IMGT convention, CDR3 was defined as the stretch from the second conserved V-encoded cysteine to the conserved J-encoded phenylalanine. The earlier analysis of a few hundred of the donors excluded any sequence lacking an unambiguous match to a single V gene segment. In an earlier analysis of a few hundred of the donors, V segments were called functional above 56.7% productive rearrangements and were called segregating when the between-donor standard deviation exceeded 5%. A statistical classification framework was built for diagnosing cytomegalovirus status from the catalog of TCR beta chain sequences. V and J gene assignment, in a later analysis, came from comparing TCR nucleotide sequences with IMGT/GENE-DB human TR gene sequences. The TCRdist pipeline was used in a later analysis to assign CDR3 sequences and most-parsimonious VDJ recombination scenarios. In a later analysis, each TCR beta chain was defined by its CDR3 amino acid sequence together with its V-gene family, and reads lacking a unique V-gene family were excluded. As a way to deal with suspected cross-contamination and a sequencing artifact, a later analysis dropped under 600 nucleotide sequences that were highly shared and had low generation probability. In a later analysis, a clonal expansion index for each public chain was calculated from normalized within-repertoire ranks of inferred template counts. In a later analysis, generation probabilities were computed using a VDJ recombination model fitted to out-of-frame rearrangements, and the results were checked against IGoR. A later analysis scored TCR-TCR, TCR-HLA and TCR-CMV co-occurrence with hypergeometric tests, applying a repertoire-size bias correction to TCR pairs. In a later analysis, false discovery rates were estimated by permuting HLA or CMV assignments 20 times. A later analysis grouped co-occurring TCRs with DBSCAN, adding TCRdist sequence similarity when clustering within HLA-allele-positive subsets. Repertoires with fewer than 30,000 or more than 120,000 public chains were left out of co-occurrence clustering, as were about five repertoires with anomalous nucleotide sharing. As stored in TCRdb, this immuneACCESS dataset retains in-frame rearrangements with V and J assigned. A fraction of the clones does not appear; measured against another copy, unresolved V genes explain less than half of the discrepancy, and the remainder lacks a known reason. V, J and clone size were drawn from that table, and D and trimming were deduced from the DNA. Present in this sample are 130,000 to 150,000 clones, 75% to 80% of which were seen just once. Approximately 4% of the sample rests with the top ten.

In this sample, this clone turned up a few times. Its antigen is still unknown. No much larger clonotype is one base removed from it; base qualities were not supplied. Study-wide conclusions, independent of this receptor: In an earlier analysis of some 500 of the donors, most TCR beta V segments appeared in productive rearrangements about 90% or about 30% of the time, broadly matching IMGT annotations. A later analysis found that HLA-associated TCR beta chains were more clonally expanded and had lower generation probabilities than equally common non-associated chains. Compared with the roughly 710-donor mean, donors in an Asian-associated ancestry cluster had fewer N-insertions in productive TCRs, according to a later genetic analysis. Most CMV-associated TCR beta chains appeared to be HLA-restricted in a later analysis, and the HLA associations seemed to be driven largely by CMV exposure. A cluster of highly shared sequence variants was judged likely to be a technical artifact of the sequencing pipeline. Cytomegalovirus status was reported to be diagnosed by the classifier with high specificity and sensitivity in both the original and validation cohorts. This cohort had only TCR beta chains sequenced, and the lack of alpha or paired-chain data limited which features could be detected. Assigning TCR associations to individual alleles was difficult when HLA alleles, especially DR and DQ, strongly co-occurred. A further reported finding was that TCR beta sequences accurately predicted the HLA-A and HLA-B alleles for most subjects in the first cohort. Because some donors lacked HLA typing at each locus, the association tests relied only on the typed subset. Some IMGT-functional V segments, including TRBV6-2 and TRBV6-3, could not be distinguished by the 87-base-pair reads and were therefore excluded. According to a later analysis, TCR association rates differed among HLA loci, with DRB1 alleles showing the most associated TCRs and HLA-C alleles showing the fewest. A later analysis associated around 16,000 TCR beta sequences with specific HLA alleles at a false discovery rate of 0.05. Linkage disequilibrium might explain the correlated functional status among segregating V segments, but an unknown experimental factor could not be excluded. A total of 150 to 200 TCR beta chains were listed by the study as associated with cytomegalovirus. In vitro tests confirmed that a few of the cytomegalovirus-associated TCR beta chains recognize cytomegalovirus antigens. V-gene and J-gene trimming of TCR beta chains was associated with a missense DCLRE1C variant in a later genetic analysis, and the association was replicated in an independent cohort. A later analysis reported that several top co-occurrence clusters appeared linked to parvovirus B19, influenza, CMV and Epstein-Barr virus. Roughly uniform sequencing depth across donors was assumed in presence/absence analyses, although this assumption may not hold. It was suggested by the authors that the approach could potentially be generalized to other disease states and immunological phenotypes. Because counts were too low, roughly 17 rarely observed V segments, including chromosome 9 orphons, were left out of the earlier analysis of about 500 of the donors. Most TCR sequences were observed very rarely across donors, whereas some public TCRs were present in many individuals. The only immune exposure information available for the cohort was CMV serostatus.

The CDR3 sequence holds 14 residues, the cysteine and phenylalanine included. Just CDR3 DNA is preserved here, 42 bases in frame from base 1. V ends up 7 bases short and J 0 bases short, with an unmatched junction base count of 5. Sequences SNHLY (CDR1) and FYNNEI (CDR2) are obtained from the germline V gene. The V and J genes are TRBV2 and TRBJ2-7, with 8 bases matching TRBD2. This receptor was identified in a man between 18 and 29 years old in good health and CMV-seronegative. Sequences were obtained from PBMCs. The CDR3 reads as follows: CASTERGSSYEQYF. In nucleotide form, the sequence is TGTGCCAGCACGGAGCGGGGGAGCTCCTACGAGCAGTACTTC.